This record looks at one T cell receptor beta chain sequence and its context. This entry comes from a study of blood T cell repertoires in COVID-19. About the study: Donors in the United States, Italy and Spain gave samples during acute or convalescent COVID-19. Sources were T cells, B-cell-depleted T cells, or PBMCs; the material itself was cDNA or gDNA.

Per the original methods: For nucleated cells, counts were estimated from reference gene primer amplification. Clones were sequenced by immunoSEQ multiplex PCR, and TCRdb holds only the in-frame ones, with some missing. Clone size and V and J calls were adopted from that table, with D and trimming inferred from the DNA. The repertoire holds about 120,000 clones, with about four fifths as singletons. The length of the CDR3 is 14 residues. The J segment lost 3 bases and the V segment lost 4 bases, leaving 4 bases of the junction unmatched. Germline CDR1 SGHNT, CDR2 YYREEE (reference sequence). This chain links TRBV5-4 with TRBJ2-7; TRBD1 matches 10 bases. This TCR was sampled from a human donor in a cohort sampled during active COVID-19. Specimen: peripheral blood. The CDR3 DNA is TGTGCCAGCAGCCATGGACAGGGGGACTACGAGCAGTACTTC. Translated, it gives CASSHGQGDYEQYF. Supplemented by reference TRBV5-4 and TRBJ2-7, the full variable domain reads ETGVTQSPTHLIKTRGQQVTLRCSSQSGHNTVSWYQQALGQGPQFIFQYYREEENGRGNFPPRFSGLQFPNYSSELNVNALELDDSALYLCASSHGQGDYEQYFGPGTRLTVT.